The rows below give T cell receptor beta chains drawn from one sample of a study of T and B cells in COVID-19 patients. A single record per CDR3 protein comes from TCRdb applying MiXCR to the multiplex PCR reads. The profile shows more than 3,000 distinct CDR3 sequences, 20% to 25% of them singletons. Sequencing was done on a sample of blood. Receptors were obtained from a human donor with active COVID-19. Both conserved end residues are trimmed from each CDR3. Fields, in order: V gene, D gene, J gene, CDR3 protein. The D gene is left open where the match is weak.

V: TRBV6-1
D: -
J: TRBJ1-5
CDR3: ASSEAEGGNQPQH

V: TRBV5-5
D: TRBD1
J: TRBJ2-3
CDR3: ASSGWGQGEADTQY

V: TRBV24-1
D: TRBD1
J: TRBJ2-2
CDR3: ATSDLTGTGNTGELF

V: TRBV9
D: -
J: TRBJ2-2
CDR3: ASSTRAVPANTGELF

V: TRBV12-3/TRBV12-4
D: TRBD1
J: TRBJ1-6
CDR3: ASSPPPAGGVNSPLH

V: TRBV6-2/TRBV6-3
D: TRBD1
J: TRBJ2-7
CDR3: ASSVPGQTYEQY

V: TRBV5-5
D: -
J: TRBJ1-6
CDR3: ASEGGVYNSPLH

V: TRBV11-2
D: -
J: TRBJ2-7
CDR3: ASSFDRLTYEQY

V: TRBV20-1
D: TRBD2
J: TRBJ2-7
CDR3: SATSVSYEQY

V: TRBV25-1
D: -
J: TRBJ1-4
CDR3: ASRYGSDEKLF

V: TRBV30
D: -
J: TRBJ1-2
CDR3: ACSTGYGYT

V: TRBV7-9
D: -
J: TRBJ2-3
CDR3: ASSPDGTDTQY

V: TRBV24-1
D: -
J: TRBJ2-5
CDR3: ATSDPPVETQY

V: TRBV29-1
D: TRBD2
J: TRBJ2-1
CDR3: SVEFTSGDYNEQF

V: TRBV29-1
D: -
J: TRBJ2-1
CDR3: SVDGGRYRQF

V: TRBV19
D: TRBD2
J: TRBJ2-3
CDR3: ASSILAGGGDTQY

V: TRBV7-4
D: TRBD2
J: TRBJ2-3
CDR3: ASSFSTSGRARTDTQC

V: TRBV24-1
D: -
J: TRBJ2-6
CDR3: ATSPGSSGANVLT

V: TRBV2
D: -
J: TRBJ2-1
CDR3: ASSEPRTNSYNEQF

V: TRBV6-1
D: -
J: TRBJ2-7
CDR3: ASSRSESYEQY

V: TRBV18
D: -
J: TRBJ1-5
CDR3: ASSPFEVGGVQKNQPQH

V: TRBV18
D: -
J: TRBJ1-1
CDR3: ASSSSRDLLEAF

V: TRBV20-1
D: TRBD1
J: TRBJ1-1
CDR3: SADGTATMNTEAF

V: TRBV6-2/TRBV6-3
D: -
J: TRBJ2-5
CDR3: ASWAGVETQY

V: TRBV5-4
D: TRBD1
J: TRBJ1-5
CDR3: ASSYGQGDSNQPQH

V: TRBV21-1
D: -
J: TRBJ1-4
CDR3: ASSKVGTQGPGVANEKLF

V: TRBV29-1
D: -
J: TRBJ2-1
CDR3: SVEKDGDEQF

V: TRBV7-9
D: -
J: TRBJ2-1
CDR3: ASGAAVNEQF

V: TRBV6-2/TRBV6-3
D: TRBD1
J: TRBJ1-1
CDR3: ASSGARGTGPNTEAF

V: TRBV18
D: -
J: TRBJ2-3
CDR3: ASSPGDGTDTQY

V: TRBV12-3/TRBV12-4
D: -
J: TRBJ1-3
CDR3: ASRLAGNTIY

V: TRBV7-9
D: -
J: TRBJ2-7
CDR3: ASSFPGELDEQY

V: TRBV2
D: TRBD2
J: TRBJ2-7
CDR3: ASRFGGGNEQY

V: TRBV6-5
D: -
J: TRBJ2-1
CDR3: ASSYAGSSYNEQF

V: TRBV29-1
D: TRBD2
J: TRBJ2-5
CDR3: SVGWAGLAGVLETQY

V: TRBV6-1
D: TRBD1
J: TRBJ1-2
CDR3: ATSGTGLWGGYT

V: TRBV6-5
D: TRBD2
J: TRBJ2-5
CDR3: ASSLLAGVETQY

V: TRBV6-5
D: -
J: TRBJ1-1
CDR3: ASKFPGGTEAF

V: TRBV29-1
D: TRBD1
J: TRBJ2-3
CDR3: SGSGTGGRDTQY

V: TRBV20-1
D: TRBD2
J: TRBJ2-2
CDR3: SARRGGRANGELF

V: TRBV5-4
D: TRBD2
J: TRBJ2-7
CDR3: ASSLARTSGAYEQY

V: TRBV6-2/TRBV6-3
D: -
J: TRBJ2-7
CDR3: ASSPGKVVEQY

V: TRBV27
D: -
J: TRBJ2-1
CDR3: ASSLRAAGDNEQF

V: TRBV18
D: -
J: TRBJ1-1
CDR3: ASSPPEGWGTEAF

V: TRBV12-3/TRBV12-4
D: TRBD1
J: TRBJ2-5
CDR3: ATTPRTGVGETQY

V: TRBV19
D: TRBD1
J: TRBJ1-4
CDR3: ASSTDRVGNEKLF

V: TRBV27
D: -
J: TRBJ1-2
CDR3: ASSLEGNYGYT

V: TRBV18
D: -
J: TRBJ2-7
CDR3: ASSPQVGEQY

V: TRBV7-6
D: TRBD2
J: TRBJ2-1
CDR3: ASSLGPSGWGSGNEQF

V: TRBV30
D: -
J: TRBJ1-4
CDR3: AWTGSNEKLF

V: TRBV6-1
D: -
J: TRBJ2-3
CDR3: ASSEPSGYTDTQY

V: TRBV12-3/TRBV12-4
D: -
J: TRBJ1-1
CDR3: ASSLPPAREAF

V: TRBV30
D: TRBD2
J: TRBJ2-1
CDR3: AWSRGGPYNEQF